The rows below give T cell receptor beta chains drawn from one sample of a study of blood T cells in healthy people across ages. Using its own MiXCR run on the 5' RACE reads, TCRdb lists one record per CDR3 protein. The table lists over 600,000 distinct CDR3 sequences, about 45% of them singletons. Source material: blood. The source is a man older than 75 in good health. CDR3s include the opening cysteine and the closing phenylalanine or tryptophan. Each record gives: clone size, V gene, J gene, D gene, CDR3 protein, CDR3 DNA. D genes are given only for firm matches. The size field is filled for only some rows; it gives once, few, many or a size class.

clone_size: -; v_call: TRBV5-6; j_call: TRBJ2-7; d_call: TRBD1; cdr3_aa: CASSPDRPASYEQYF; cdr3_nt: TGTGCCAGCAGCCCGGACAGGCCCGCGTCCTACGAGCAGTACTTC
clone_size: few; v_call: TRBV20-1; j_call: TRBJ1-2; d_call: -; cdr3_aa: CSASRGASSYGYTF; cdr3_nt: TGCAGTGCTAGCAGGGGTGCTTCTTCCTATGGCTACACCTTC
clone_size: -; v_call: TRBV18; j_call: TRBJ2-3; d_call: -; cdr3_aa: CASRRPSPDTQYF; cdr3_nt: TGTGCCAGCCGTCGACCCAGCCCAGATACGCAGTATTTT
clone_size: -; v_call: TRBV18; j_call: TRBJ1-5; d_call: -; cdr3_aa: CASSGITGPNQPQHF; cdr3_nt: TGTGCCAGCTCAGGGATTACAGGACCGAATCAGCCCCAGCATTTT
clone_size: -; v_call: TRBV27; j_call: TRBJ2-7; d_call: TRBD1; cdr3_aa: CASSPNSGTGGEQYF; cdr3_nt: TGTGCCAGCAGTCCCAACTCCGGGACAGGGGGCGAGCAGTACTTC
clone_size: -; v_call: TRBV30; j_call: TRBJ1-4; d_call: -; cdr3_aa: CAWSRNEKLFF; cdr3_nt: TGTGCCTGGAGTCGAAATGAAAAACTGTTTTTT
clone_size: -; v_call: TRBV7-8; j_call: TRBJ1-2; d_call: -; cdr3_aa: CASSLLRRRDGNYGYTF; cdr3_nt: TGTGCCAGCAGCTTATTGCGGAGGAGGGATGGGAACTATGGCTACACCTTC
clone_size: -; v_call: TRBV6-2/TRBV6-3; j_call: TRBJ1-1; d_call: -; cdr3_aa: CASSYSTLKGTEAFF; cdr3_nt: TGTGCCAGCAGTTACTCGACACTGAAGGGGACTGAAGCTTTCTTT
clone_size: -; v_call: TRBV7-9; j_call: TRBJ2-7; d_call: -; cdr3_aa: CASSGSGRDPYEQYF; cdr3_nt: TGTGCCAGCTCGGGGAGTGGGCGAGATCCCTACGAGCAGTACTTC
clone_size: -; v_call: TRBV10-3; j_call: TRBJ1-1; d_call: -; cdr3_aa: CAISDRPTEAFF; cdr3_nt: TGTGCCATCAGTGACCGTCCCACTGAAGCTTTCTTT
clone_size: -; v_call: TRBV20-1; j_call: TRBJ2-1; d_call: -; cdr3_aa: CSARGAYEQFF; cdr3_nt: TGCAGTGCTAGAGGAGCCTATGAGCAGTTCTTC
clone_size: -; v_call: TRBV5-4; j_call: TRBJ2-6; d_call: -; cdr3_aa: CASSSGFRSSGANVLTF; cdr3_nt: TGTGCCAGCAGCTCGGGATTTCGTAGCTCTGGGGCCAACGTCCTGACTTTC
clone_size: -; v_call: TRBV12-3/TRBV12-4; j_call: TRBJ1-4; d_call: TRBD1; cdr3_aa: CASSLTGARTNGKLFF; cdr3_nt: TGTGCCAGCAGTCTGACAGGGGCTAGAACTAATGGAAAACTGTTTTTT
clone_size: -; v_call: TRBV2; j_call: TRBJ1-2; d_call: -; cdr3_aa: CASSEASTPYGYTF; cdr3_nt: TGTGCCAGCAGTGAAGCTTCGACACCCTATGGCTACACCTTC
clone_size: few; v_call: TRBV6-1; j_call: TRBJ2-1; d_call: TRBD1; cdr3_aa: CASSEATGQGSNEQFF; cdr3_nt: TGTGCCAGCAGTGAAGCAACGGGACAGGGTTCTAATGAGCAGTTCTTC
clone_size: -; v_call: TRBV28; j_call: TRBJ1-2; d_call: TRBD1; cdr3_aa: CASSPTDRVNGYTF; cdr3_nt: TGTGCCAGCAGCCCGACGGACAGGGTGAATGGCTACACCTTC
clone_size: -; v_call: TRBV7-3; j_call: TRBJ2-3; d_call: -; cdr3_aa: CAGSLTGDTQYF; cdr3_nt: TGTGCCGGCAGCTTAACGGGAGATACGCAGTATTTT
clone_size: -; v_call: TRBV7-2; j_call: TRBJ2-3; d_call: TRBD1; cdr3_aa: CASSLARGTQYF; cdr3_nt: TGTGCCAGCAGCTTAGCCAGGGGGACGCAGTATTTT
clone_size: few; v_call: TRBV7-2; j_call: TRBJ2-7; d_call: TRBD1; cdr3_aa: CASSTGQEAYEQYF; cdr3_nt: TGTGCCAGCAGCACCGGACAGGAGGCCTACGAGCAGTACTTC
clone_size: -; v_call: TRBV7-2; j_call: TRBJ2-1; d_call: -; cdr3_aa: CASSLDSGEQFF; cdr3_nt: TGTGCCAGCAGCTTGGATTCTGGTGAGCAGTTCTTC
clone_size: few; v_call: TRBV5-4; j_call: TRBJ2-7; d_call: -; cdr3_aa: CASSLGGLADLSYEQYF; cdr3_nt: TGTGCCAGCAGCTTGGGAGGGTTAGCGGATCTTTCCTACGAGCAGTACTTC
clone_size: -; v_call: TRBV12-3/TRBV12-4; j_call: TRBJ1-2; d_call: -; cdr3_aa: CASTTGSHGYTF; cdr3_nt: TGTGCCAGTACTACAGGGTCCCATGGCTACACCTTC
clone_size: many; v_call: TRBV29-1; j_call: TRBJ1-2; d_call: -; cdr3_aa: CSGGEGEEGYTF; cdr3_nt: TGCAGCGGCGGGGAGGGGGAGGAGGGCTACACCTTC
clone_size: -; v_call: TRBV5-1; j_call: TRBJ2-2; d_call: -; cdr3_aa: CASSKTVASTGELFF; cdr3_nt: TGCGCCAGCAGCAAGACAGTGGCGAGCACCGGGGAGCTGTTTTTT
clone_size: -; v_call: TRBV10-3; j_call: TRBJ2-2; d_call: TRBD1; cdr3_aa: CAISKDRSDETGELFF; cdr3_nt: TGTGCCATCAGTAAGGACAGGTCTGACGAGACCGGGGAGCTGTTTTTT
clone_size: few; v_call: TRBV12-3/TRBV12-4; j_call: TRBJ1-4; d_call: -; cdr3_aa: CASSHPTDYNEKLFF; cdr3_nt: TGTGCCAGCAGTCACCCGACAGATTACAATGAAAAACTGTTTTTT
clone_size: -; v_call: TRBV20-1; j_call: TRBJ2-1; d_call: TRBD1; cdr3_aa: CSASDRGNEQFF; cdr3_nt: TGCAGTGCTTCTGACAGGGGCAATGAGCAGTTCTTC
clone_size: few; v_call: TRBV30; j_call: TRBJ2-7; d_call: -; cdr3_aa: CAWIRDGSYEQYF; cdr3_nt: TGTGCCTGGATACGGGACGGTTCCTACGAGCAGTACTTC
clone_size: few; v_call: TRBV20-1; j_call: TRBJ2-1; d_call: -; cdr3_aa: CSATDTGSYNEQFF; cdr3_nt: TGCAGTGCTACTGACACCGGCTCCTACAATGAGCAGTTCTTC
clone_size: -; v_call: TRBV20-1; j_call: TRBJ2-5; d_call: TRBD2; cdr3_aa: CSAPLGLAEIETQYF; cdr3_nt: TGCAGTGCCCCACTAGGGCTAGCGGAAATAGAGACCCAGTACTTC
clone_size: -; v_call: TRBV4-2; j_call: TRBJ1-3; d_call: TRBD1; cdr3_aa: CASSPGQRIGNTIYF; cdr3_nt: TGTGCCAGCAGCCCGGGACAGCGGATTGGAAACACCATATATTTT
clone_size: -; v_call: TRBV18; j_call: TRBJ2-7; d_call: -; cdr3_aa: CASSLDKTEQYF; cdr3_nt: TGTGCCAGCTCCCTGGACAAAACCGAGCAGTACTTC
clone_size: -; v_call: TRBV24-1; j_call: TRBJ2-5; d_call: TRBD2; cdr3_aa: CATSDWGLAGNAGGETQYF; cdr3_nt: TGTGCCACCAGTGATTGGGGACTAGCGGGAAACGCCGGGGGAGAGACCCAGTACTTC
clone_size: -; v_call: TRBV28; j_call: TRBJ2-5; d_call: -; cdr3_aa: CASSVEGRETQYF; cdr3_nt: TGCGCCAGCAGCGTGGAGGGGAGGGAGACCCAGTACTTC
clone_size: -; v_call: TRBV19; j_call: TRBJ1-2; d_call: TRBD1; cdr3_aa: CASSAAGTGAYGYTF; cdr3_nt: TGTGCCAGTAGTGCTGCCGGGACAGGGGCCTATGGCTACACCTTC
clone_size: few; v_call: TRBV13; j_call: TRBJ2-1; d_call: -; cdr3_aa: CASSSESGVWGNEQFF; cdr3_nt: TGTGCCAGCAGTTCCGAGTCGGGAGTGTGGGGCAATGAGCAGTTCTTC
clone_size: few; v_call: TRBV29-1; j_call: TRBJ2-1; d_call: TRBD2; cdr3_aa: CSERLAGVYNEQFF; cdr3_nt: TGCAGCGAGAGACTAGCGGGAGTCTACAATGAGCAGTTCTTC
clone_size: few; v_call: TRBV5-1; j_call: TRBJ1-1; d_call: -; cdr3_aa: CASSWALGGNTEAFF; cdr3_nt: TGCGCCAGCAGCTGGGCATTAGGGGGGAACACTGAAGCTTTCTTT
clone_size: many; v_call: TRBV10-3; j_call: TRBJ2-7; d_call: -; cdr3_aa: CATNPTGSREQYF; cdr3_nt: TGTGCCACTAACCCGACAGGTTCGAGGGAGCAGTACTTC
clone_size: once; v_call: TRBV28; j_call: TRBJ2-5; d_call: -; cdr3_aa: CASSSPGDGDYEQYF; cdr3_nt: TGTGCCAGCAGTTCCCCCGGGGACGGCGATTACGAACAGTACTTC